This entry features one T cell receptor (beta chain) sequence. Its antigen is currently unknown. This sample is drawn from a study of cytomegalovirus exposure and HLA in healthy donors. General study results and limits: Cytomegalovirus status, reportedly, was diagnosed with high specificity and sensitivity by the classifier.

This CDR3 has 17 residues. Germline CDR1 and CDR2: SEHNR and FQNEAQ (reference sequence). Germline trimming cut 3 bases from V and 5 bases from J; bases unmatched to any gene: 12. Primers included in the PCR were 60 Vbeta and 13 Jbeta primers. Sequencing was performed with immunoSEQ multiplex PCR; in TCRdb, only in-frame clones are kept and a portion is missing. This sample has 250,000 to 350,000 clones, with 80% to 90% found just once. Sequenced material: PBMCs. The chain uses TRBV7-9 and TRBJ2-2, with TRBD2 matching 7 bases. The clonotype was recovered from a man aged 35-49 years in good health and CMV-seropositive. The CDR3 protein is CASSFRRVAGATGELFF. In DNA form, the CDR3 reads TGTGCCAGCAGCTTCCGTCGGGTCGCGGGAGCGACCGGGGAGCTGTTTTTT.